The clone carrying this T cell receptor (beta chain) was found a few times. Its specificity is not known. This sample is part of a study of T cell responses to AZD1222 COVID-19 vaccine. Notes on the study in general: Regions left unmutated in variants are reportedly the target of nearly half of spike-specific TCRs. There were vaccine-associated CD4 TCRs across spike, dominant at 160-218 and 743-854. Repertoire sampling occurred only after the peak T cell response. There were mostly white British donors and more females than males, and clonal diversity was possibly underestimated.

The method was immunoSEQ multiplex PCR; TCRdb's version includes in-frame clones alone and lacks a portion of them. Of just under 85,000 clones listed, 86% are singletons. Germline V gene lookup returns CDR1 SGHNT and CDR2 YENEEA. The ends were cut back, 5 bases at V and 5 bases at J, with 15 bases in the middle. The CDR3 totals 14 residues. This sequence joins TRBV11-3 and TRBJ1-1; D may be TRBD1 (5 bases). This TCR derives from an adult in good health. This sample comprised peripheral blood, obtained on day 0 of AZD1222 vaccination. CDR3 sequence: CASSLTGALTEAFF. The CDR3 nucleotides are TGTGCCAGCAGCCTGACCGGGGCACTGACTGAAGCTTTCTTT. Full variable domain (missing parts from reference TRBV11-3 and TRBJ1-1): EAGVVQSPRYKIIEKKQPVAFWCNPISGHNTLYWYLQNLGQGPELLIRYENEEAVDDSQLPKDRFSAERLKGVDSTLKIQPAELGDSAVYLCASSLTGALTEAFFGQGTRLTVV.